The rows below give T cell receptor beta chains drawn from one sample of a study of T cell responses to AZD1222 COVID-19 vaccine. Repertoires were generated with immunoSEQ multiplex PCR, while TCRdb's copy carries only in-frame clones and drops some. The profile shows around 78,000 clones, about nine tenths of them singletons. The sequences come from peripheral blood, collected 28 days after the second AZD1222 dose. All receptors come from an adult who received the AZD1222 COVID-19 vaccine. Both conserved end residues are part of each CDR3. The D gene is left open where the match is weak. Clone size, where shown, is once, few, many, or a class for clones that have expanded.

CDR3 protein: CASSPRGGGFSYGYTF
CDR3 DNA: TGTGCCAGTAGTCCCCGAGGAGGGGGCTTTAGCTATGGCTACACCTTC
clone size: NA
J gene: TRBJ1-2
D gene: TRBD1
V gene: TRBV19

CDR3 protein: CATSDLIAGESTGELFF
CDR3 DNA: TGTGCCACCAGTGATTTAATAGCGGGGGAGAGCACCGGGGAGCTGTTTTTT
clone size: NA
J gene: TRBJ2-2
D gene: TRBD2
V gene: TRBV24-1

CDR3 protein: CASSSTGSIILGANVLTF
CDR3 DNA: TGTGCCAGCAGCTCGACAGGGTCCATAATATTGGGGGCCAACGTCCTGACTTTC
clone size: NA
J gene: TRBJ2-6
D gene: TRBD1
V gene: TRBV5-4

CDR3 protein: CASSERGRGYGYTF
CDR3 DNA: TGTGCCAGCAGTGAGCGGGGTAGGGGCTATGGCTACACCTTC
clone size: once
J gene: TRBJ1-2
D gene: NA
V gene: TRBV2

CDR3 protein: CASTANLLLYSNQPQHF
CDR3 DNA: TGTGCCAGTACGGCCAACCTTTTGCTATATAGCAATCAGCCCCAGCATTTT
clone size: NA
J gene: TRBJ1-5
D gene: NA
V gene: TRBV19

CDR3 protein: CASNRAGASSYNSPLHF
CDR3 DNA: TGTGCCAGCAATCGGGCAGGGGCGAGCTCCTATAATTCACCCCTCCACTTT
clone size: NA
J gene: TRBJ1-6
D gene: NA
V gene: TRBV7-2

CDR3 protein: CASSRQADQPQHF
CDR3 DNA: TGTGCCAGCAGCCGACAGGCAGATCAGCCCCAGCATTTT
clone size: NA
J gene: TRBJ1-5
D gene: NA
V gene: TRBV7-9

CDR3 protein: CASSEPPNDTQYF
CDR3 DNA: TGTGCCAGCAGTGAACCTCCGAATGATACGCAGTATTTT
clone size: NA
J gene: TRBJ2-3
D gene: NA
V gene: TRBV25-1

CDR3 protein: CASSLVHAGSWETQYF
CDR3 DNA: TGTGCCAGCTCACTAGTGCATGCGGGGTCATGGGAGACCCAGTACTTC
clone size: NA
J gene: TRBJ2-5
D gene: NA
V gene: TRBV18

CDR3 protein: CASSLYTDTQYF
CDR3 DNA: TGTGCCAGCAGCTTATACACAGATACGCAGTATTTT
clone size: NA
J gene: TRBJ2-3
D gene: NA
V gene: TRBV7-2

CDR3 protein: CASSVKDRAGDGYTF
CDR3 DNA: TGTGCCAGCAGCGTAAAAGACAGGGCAGGGGATGGCTACACCTTC
clone size: NA
J gene: TRBJ1-2
D gene: TRBD1
V gene: TRBV9

CDR3 protein: CASSLQTGADSPLHF
CDR3 DNA: TGTGCCAGCAGCTTACAAACAGGGGCGGATTCACCCCTCCACTTT
clone size: NA
J gene: TRBJ1-6
D gene: TRBD1
V gene: TRBV7-6

CDR3 protein: CASSGEGEWDTDTQYF
CDR3 DNA: TGTGCCAGCAGTGGCGAGGGGGAATGGGACACAGATACGCAGTATTTT
clone size: NA
J gene: TRBJ2-3
D gene: NA
V gene: TRBV28

CDR3 protein: CASSLKAGQKNIQYF
CDR3 DNA: TGTGCCAGCAGCCTAAAGGCCGGACAGAAAAACATTCAGTACTTC
clone size: NA
J gene: TRBJ2-4
D gene: NA
V gene: TRBV7-2

CDR3 protein: CASSPGTGVFGTQYF
CDR3 DNA: TGTGCCAGCAGCCCCGGGACAGGGGTTTTTGGGACCCAGTACTTC
clone size: NA
J gene: TRBJ2-5
D gene: TRBD1
V gene: TRBV7-9

CDR3 protein: CASSLGSLHEQYF
CDR3 DNA: TGTGCCAGCAGCCTCGGCTCGTTACACGAGCAGTACTTC
clone size: NA
J gene: TRBJ2-7
D gene: NA
V gene: TRBV3-1/TRBV3-2

CDR3 protein: CASSSGNGGEKLFF
CDR3 DNA: TGTGCCAGCAGCTCAGGGAACGGGGGTGAAAAACTGTTTTTT
clone size: NA
J gene: TRBJ1-4
D gene: NA
V gene: TRBV5-5

CDR3 protein: CASSPRVLFGYTF
CDR3 DNA: TGTGCCAGCTCACCAAGGGTCCTGTTTGGCTACACCTTC
clone size: NA
J gene: TRBJ1-2
D gene: NA
V gene: TRBV18

CDR3 protein: CASSSGTGFYEQYF
CDR3 DNA: TGTGCCAGCAGTTCCGGGACAGGGTTCTACGAGCAGTACTTC
clone size: NA
J gene: TRBJ2-7
D gene: TRBD1
V gene: TRBV9

CDR3 protein: CACLSGRGRRKYEQYF
CDR3 DNA: TGTGCCTGTCTCTCTGGCCGGGGCAGGCGAAAATACGAGCAGTACTTC
clone size: NA
J gene: TRBJ2-7
D gene: NA
V gene: TRBV30

CDR3 protein: CASSLPGTGYNSPLHF
CDR3 DNA: TGCGCCAGCAGCTTGCCCGGGACAGGGTATAATTCACCCCTCCACTTT
clone size: NA
J gene: TRBJ1-6
D gene: TRBD1
V gene: TRBV5-1

CDR3 protein: CASSPRGHKGFNEQFF
CDR3 DNA: TGTGCCAGCAGCCCCAGGGGACATAAGGGATTCAATGAGCAGTTCTTC
clone size: NA
J gene: TRBJ2-1
D gene: NA
V gene: TRBV6-2/TRBV6-3

CDR3 protein: CASSPRGYANEKLFF
CDR3 DNA: TGTGCCAGCAGTCCCAGGGGGTATGCTAATGAAAAACTGTTTTTT
clone size: NA
J gene: TRBJ1-4
D gene: TRBD1
V gene: TRBV6-5

CDR3 protein: CATSDGQGGDQPQHF
CDR3 DNA: TGTGCCACCAGTGACGGGCAGGGAGGCGATCAGCCCCAGCATTTT
clone size: NA
J gene: TRBJ1-5
D gene: NA
V gene: TRBV24-1

CDR3 protein: CAGWGEAETQYF
CDR3 DNA: TGTGCGGGGTGGGGGGAGGCGGAGACCCAGTACTTC
clone size: NA
J gene: TRBJ2-5
D gene: NA
V gene: TRBV30

CDR3 protein: CASTERWDSRYEKLFF
CDR3 DNA: TGTGCCAGCACCGAACGGTGGGACAGTCGTTATGAAAAACTGTTTTTT
clone size: NA
J gene: TRBJ1-4
D gene: TRBD1
V gene: TRBV7-2

CDR3 protein: CAISGGRGVESPLHF
CDR3 DNA: TGTGCCATCAGTGGGGGCAGGGGAGTGGAGTCACCCCTCCACTTT
clone size: NA
J gene: TRBJ1-6
D gene: NA
V gene: TRBV10-3

CDR3 protein: CASSALDRGLLGEAFF
CDR3 DNA: TGCGCCAGCAGCGCACTGGACAGGGGGCTGCTGGGTGAAGCTTTCTTT
clone size: NA
J gene: TRBJ1-1
D gene: TRBD1
V gene: TRBV5-1

CDR3 protein: CASSRQGGYNSPLHF
CDR3 DNA: TGTGCCAGCAGTCGACAGGGGGGATATAATTCACCCCTCCACTTT
clone size: NA
J gene: TRBJ1-6
D gene: TRBD1
V gene: TRBV6-2/TRBV6-3

CDR3 protein: CANLQGVRTEAFF
CDR3 DNA: TGTGCCAACCTACAGGGGGTGCGGACTGAAGCTTTCTTT
clone size: NA
J gene: TRBJ1-1
D gene: TRBD1
V gene: TRBV6-4

CDR3 protein: CASSPGRQTGEQYF
CDR3 DNA: TGTGCCAGCTCACCCGGACGACAAACGGGGGAGCAGTACTTC
clone size: NA
J gene: TRBJ2-7
D gene: NA
V gene: TRBV18

CDR3 protein: CASSPRGTISYEQYF
CDR3 DNA: TGTGCCAGCTCACCTAGGGGGACTATCTCCTACGAGCAGTACTTC
clone size: once
J gene: TRBJ2-7
D gene: NA
V gene: TRBV18

CDR3 protein: CASSLVSEQYF
CDR3 DNA: TGTGCCAGCAGTTTAGTTAGCGAGCAGTACTTC
clone size: few
J gene: TRBJ2-7
D gene: NA
V gene: TRBV12-3/TRBV12-4

CDR3 protein: CASSLTGVREQYF
CDR3 DNA: TGCGCCAGCAGCTTGACAGGGGTGAGAGAGCAGTACTTC
clone size: NA
J gene: TRBJ2-7
D gene: TRBD1
V gene: TRBV5-1

CDR3 protein: CASSPLAGYGYTF
CDR3 DNA: TGTGCCAGCAGTCCCCTCGCGGGCTATGGCTACACCTTC
clone size: NA
J gene: TRBJ1-2
D gene: NA
V gene: TRBV12-3/TRBV12-4

CDR3 protein: CASSPGTTGTGELFF
CDR3 DNA: TGTGCCAGCAGTCCCGGGACGACAGGGACCGGGGAGCTGTTTTTT
clone size: NA
J gene: TRBJ2-2
D gene: TRBD1
V gene: TRBV25-1

CDR3 protein: CASSLVQGLVYNSPLHF
CDR3 DNA: TGTGCCAGCAGCTTGGTCCAGGGGCTGGTCTATAATTCACCCCTCCACTTT
clone size: NA
J gene: TRBJ1-6
D gene: NA
V gene: TRBV5-8

CDR3 protein: CAWSRGTGVGGYTF
CDR3 DNA: TGTGCCTGGAGTCGGGGGACAGGTGTAGGTGGCTACACCTTC
clone size: NA
J gene: TRBJ1-2
D gene: TRBD1
V gene: TRBV30

CDR3 protein: CSVLTGNEQYF
CDR3 DNA: TGCAGCGTTTTGACCGGGAACGAGCAGTACTTC
clone size: NA
J gene: TRBJ2-7
D gene: NA
V gene: TRBV29-1

CDR3 protein: CASSRTDLISYEQYF
CDR3 DNA: TGTGCCAGCAGCCGTACCGACTTGATCTCCTACGAGCAGTACTTC
clone size: few
J gene: TRBJ2-7
D gene: NA
V gene: TRBV5-6

CDR3 protein: CASSLGLGHNEQFF
CDR3 DNA: TGTGCCAGCAGCTTGGGACTAGGGCACAATGAGCAGTTCTTC
clone size: NA
J gene: TRBJ2-1
D gene: TRBD2
V gene: TRBV11-3

CDR3 protein: CASSYSAIFGDTIYF
CDR3 DNA: TGTGCCAGCAGTTACTCGGCCATTTTCGGGGACACCATATATTTT
clone size: NA
J gene: TRBJ1-3
D gene: NA
V gene: TRBV6-5

CDR3 protein: CATSDPGLYTGELFF
CDR3 DNA: TGTGCCACCAGTGACCCGGGACTCTACACCGGGGAGCTGTTTTTT
clone size: NA
J gene: TRBJ2-2
D gene: NA
V gene: TRBV24-1

CDR3 protein: CASSTLTGLGQYF
CDR3 DNA: TGTGCCAGCAGTACCCTGACAGGTCTGGGGCAGTACTTC
clone size: NA
J gene: TRBJ2-7
D gene: NA
V gene: TRBV27

CDR3 protein: CASSQGEGQGYSPLHF
CDR3 DNA: TGCGCCAGCAGCCAGGGTGAGGGACAGGGTTATTCACCCCTCCACTTT
clone size: NA
J gene: TRBJ1-6
D gene: TRBD1
V gene: TRBV4-3

CDR3 protein: CASSSDRRAYEQYF
CDR3 DNA: TGTGCCAGCAGCTCCGACAGGCGAGCCTACGAGCAGTACTTC
clone size: NA
J gene: TRBJ2-7
D gene: NA
V gene: TRBV7-9

CDR3 protein: CASSQEGGAGELFF
CDR3 DNA: TGCGCCAGCAGCCAAGAAGGTGGGGCCGGGGAGCTGTTTTTT
clone size: NA
J gene: TRBJ2-2
D gene: NA
V gene: TRBV4-3

CDR3 protein: CASRLPGQINEKLFF
CDR3 DNA: TGTGCCAGCAGACTTCCGGGACAAATTAATGAAAAACTGTTTTTT
clone size: NA
J gene: TRBJ1-4
D gene: NA
V gene: TRBV28

CDR3 protein: CASSYRLGSYEQYF
CDR3 DNA: TGTGCCAGCAGCTATCGACTGGGCTCCTACGAGCAGTACTTC
clone size: NA
J gene: TRBJ2-7
D gene: NA
V gene: TRBV5-4

CDR3 protein: CASSPRQSRRSPLHF
CDR3 DNA: TGTGCCAGCAGCCCGAGACAGTCGCGGCGCTCACCCCTCCACTTT
clone size: NA
J gene: TRBJ1-6
D gene: NA
V gene: TRBV6-6

CDR3 protein: CASSYGQGGGYTF
CDR3 DNA: TGTGCCAGCAGTTACGGGCAGGGAGGTGGCTACACCTTC
clone size: few
J gene: TRBJ1-2
D gene: NA
V gene: TRBV6-5

CDR3 protein: CASSPSEGSSYEQYF
CDR3 DNA: TGTGCCAGCAGCCCCTCCGAGGGGAGCTCCTACGAGCAGTACTTC
clone size: NA
J gene: TRBJ2-7
D gene: NA
V gene: TRBV9

CDR3 protein: CASSEAGQYFYEQYF
CDR3 DNA: TGTGCCAGCAGTGAAGCGGGACAGTACTTTTACGAGCAGTACTTC
clone size: NA
J gene: TRBJ2-7
D gene: TRBD1
V gene: TRBV6-1

CDR3 protein: CASSIVDKRYSNQPQHF
CDR3 DNA: TGTGCCAGTAGTATAGTCGACAAAAGATATAGCAATCAGCCCCAGCATTTT
clone size: NA
J gene: TRBJ1-5
D gene: NA
V gene: TRBV19

CDR3 protein: CASSGGGSYNSPLHF
CDR3 DNA: TGTGCCAGCAGCGGTGGGGGCTCCTATAATTCACCCCTCCACTTT
clone size: NA
J gene: TRBJ1-6
D gene: NA
V gene: TRBV6-5

CDR3 protein: CASSLEGTPLHF
CDR3 DNA: TGTGCCAGCAGTCTTGAGGGGACACCCCTCCACTTT
clone size: NA
J gene: TRBJ1-6
D gene: NA
V gene: TRBV6-2/TRBV6-3

CDR3 protein: CASSYAERGSSYEQYF
CDR3 DNA: TGTGCCAGCAGTTACGCCGAGCGGGGGAGCTCCTACGAGCAGTACTTC
clone size: NA
J gene: TRBJ2-7
D gene: TRBD2
V gene: TRBV6-5

CDR3 protein: CASSIPGGGPGDTQYF
CDR3 DNA: TGTGCCAGTAGTATCCCTGGTGGGGGGCCGGGAGATACGCAGTATTTT
clone size: once
J gene: TRBJ2-3
D gene: NA
V gene: TRBV19

CDR3 protein: CASSSSGPRSQTQYF
CDR3 DNA: TGTGCCAGCAGCTCGTCGGGGCCGCGGTCTCAGACGCAGTATTTT
clone size: NA
J gene: TRBJ2-3
D gene: NA
V gene: TRBV7-2

CDR3 protein: CASSVWGGGRYEQYF
CDR3 DNA: TGTGCCAGTAGTGTTTGGGGCGGCGGGCGATACGAGCAGTACTTC
clone size: NA
J gene: TRBJ2-7
D gene: NA
V gene: TRBV19